The 21 T cell receptor beta chains given below trace back to one sample, sequenced in a study of blood T cell repertoires in COVID-19. Repertoires were generated with immunoSEQ multiplex PCR, while TCRdb's copy carries only in-frame clones and drops some. The repertoire holds roughly 73,000 clones, with roughly 91% as singletons. Material for sequencing was peripheral blood. These receptors all come from a human donor in a cohort sampled during active COVID-19.

The rearrangement links TRBV5-6 to TRBJ1-6; TRBD1 is a possible D gene (5 bases). Germline V CDR1 and CDR2: SGHDT, YYEEEE. Trimming left V 7 bases short and J 5 bases short, with 13 bases between. The CDR3 consists of 14 residues. The CDR3, as DNA: TGTGCCAGCGGTCCAGGGTTCAATAATTCACCCCTCCACTTT. Amino acid sequence: CASGPGFNNSPLHF. Combining the CDR3 with reference TRBV5-6 and TRBJ1-6 gives the whole variable domain DAGVTQSPTHLIKTRGQQVTLRCSPKSGHDTVSWYQQALGQGPQFIFQYYEEEERQRGNFPDRFSGHQFPNYSSELNVNALLLGDSALYLCASGPGFNNSPLHFGNGTRLTVT.

This chain uses TRBV24-1 with TRBJ2-5; TRBD2 might be the D (5 bases). Germline values: CDR1 KGHDR, CDR2 SFDVKD. Trimming took off 3 bases at V and 0 bases at J, with 13 bases between the two ends. The CDR3 has 16 amino acids. The CDR3 spells CATSDRTPGYQETQYF. The CDR3 nucleotides are TGTGCCACCAGTGATCGGACCCCGGGGTACCAAGAGACCCAGTACTTC.

The chain employs TRBV4-1 and TRBJ2-4; the D gene is possibly TRBD2 (6 bases). Deletions cut 0 bases from V and 3 bases from J, with 18 bases between. The CDR3 runs to 18 residues. Germline values: CDR1 MGHRA, CDR2 YSYEKL. The CDR3 sequence is CASSQDPAGGPVKNIQYF. For the CDR3, the DNA is TGCGCCAGCAGCCAAGATCCGGCAGGAGGGCCGGTCAAAAACATTCAGTACTTC.

This clone has only a few counts. The chain has TRBV5-1 and TRBJ1-5; TRBD1 matches at 9 bases. The CDR3 spans 13 residues. Germline assignment: CDR1 SGHRS and CDR2 YFSETQ. The trim removed 4 bases at V and 7 bases at J, leaving 3 bases unmatched. CDR3 DNA: TGCGCCAGCAGCGTGGGACAGGGACAGCCCCAGCATTTT. Its translation is CASSVGQGQPQHF.

The V gene is TRBV2, the J gene TRBJ1-2, with TRBD1 identical over 10 bases. Germline values: CDR1 SNHLY, CDR2 FYNNEI. J lost 8 bases, V lost 5 bases, and 5 bases had no gene match. The length of the CDR3 is 13 residues. CDR3: CASSYGQGGGYTF. CDR3 DNA sequence: TGTGCCAGCAGTTACGGACAGGGGGGAGGCTACACCTTC.

This clone has more than one count but fewer than ten. This chain connects TRBV11-2 to TRBJ2-1; the match to TRBD2 covers 8 bases. Unmatched junction bases numbered 3, after V lost 1 base and J lost 4 bases. The CDR3 contains 15 residues. Germline values: CDR1 SGHAT, CDR2 FQNNGV. CDR3 sequence: CASSLGGGRYNEQFF. The DNA of the CDR3 is TGTGCCAGCAGCTTAGGGGGCGGGAGGTACAATGAGCAGTTCTTC.

The chain joins TRBV29-1 to TRBJ2-4, with a tentative D call TRBD1 (5 bases). Germline V lookup: CDR1 SQVTM, CDR2 ANQGSEA. V was cut by 5 bases and J by 5 bases, with 10 bases left in between. This CDR3 has 12 residues. The DNA for the CDR3 is TGCAGCGTTCAGGGATTGGAAAACATTCAGTACTTC. Amino acid sequence: CSVQGLENIQYF.

The rearrangement joins TRBV5-3 to TRBJ2-7; D not certain. TRBV5-3 qualifies as an ORF whose function is uncertain. This CDR3 is built from 14 residues. The V gene lost 4 bases and the J gene lost 13 bases, with 24 bases spanning the gap. In DNA form, the CDR3 reads TGTGCCAGAAGCCCCATGGAGAACGACGTACCTCGCTACGTC. Protein sequence: CARSPMENDVPRYV.

This chain joins TRBV5-1 and TRBJ1-1, with 9 bases lining up with TRBD1. The V and J ends lost 3 bases and 1 base, in that order; junction bases with no gene match: 4. This CDR3 contains 15 residues. CDR1 is SGHRS and CDR2 is YFSETQ in the germline V gene. The CDR3 region is CASSSGTGRNTEAFF. Written as DNA, the CDR3 is TGCGCCAGCAGCTCCGGGACAGGGAGGAACACTGAAGCTTTCTTT.

This chain connects TRBV3-1 (or the pseudogene TRBV3-2) to TRBJ2-1; D remains ambiguous. The germline gives CDR1 LGHDT, CDR2 YNNKEL (reference sequence). CDR3 length equals 15 residues. With 1 base removed from V and 2 bases from J, the gap between germline ends came to 9 bases. The CDR3 protein is CASSQGVEAYNEQFF. In DNA form, the CDR3 reads TGTGCCAGCAGCCAAGGTGTTGAGGCCTACAATGAGCAGTTCTTC.

The chain is built from TRBV19 and TRBJ2-1; 9 nucleotides match TRBD2. The junction had 8 bases not matched to a gene; V was cut back by 3 bases and J by 5 bases. CDR3 length: 16 residues. Looked up from germline, CDR1 is LNHDA and CDR2 is SQIVND (reference sequence). The CDR3 region is CASSMTPTSGHNEQFF. DNA of the CDR3: TGTGCCAGTAGTATGACTCCGACTAGCGGTCACAATGAGCAGTTCTTC. The full variable domain, with the rest looked up from reference TRBV19 and TRBJ2-1, is DGGITQSPKYLFRKEGQNVTLSCEQNLNHDAMYWYRQDPGQGLRLIYYSQIVNDFQKGDIAEGYSVSREKKESFPLTVTSAQKNPTAFYLCASSMTPTSGHNEQFFGPGTRLTVL.

V usage is TRBV7-9 and J usage is TRBJ2-3; D may be TRBD2 (6 bases). Germline V CDR1 and CDR2: SEHNR, FQNEAQ (reference sequence). This CDR3 is 15 amino acids long. With 3 bases removed from V and 6 bases from J, the gap between germline ends came to 16 bases. The CDR3 DNA reads as TGTGCCAGCAGCTTGGTCCCCGGGGGTGTGGATACGCAGTATTTT. As protein: CASSLVPGGVDTQYF.

The chain couples TRBV19 to TRBJ2-7; D is possibly TRBD1 (6 bases). The CDR3 is made up of 14 amino acids. Germline V CDR1 and CDR2: LNHDA, SQIVND (reference sequence). V lost 5 bases and J lost 2, with 13 bases in between. CDR3 DNA sequence: TGTGCCAGTAGTCTTACAGGGTCCCCCTACGAGCAGTACTTC. Translating gives CASSLTGSPYEQYF.

The chain links TRBV5-1 to TRBJ2-1; 13 positions match TRBD2. The junction had 4 bases not matched to a gene; V was cut back by 4 bases and J by 6 bases. Germline CDR1 reads SGHRS; CDR2 reads YFSETQ. CDR3 length: 15 amino acids. The CDR3 DNA follows: TGCGCCAGCAGCCAAGGGACTAGCGGGATCAATGAGCAGTTCTTC. Amino acids: CASSQGTSGINEQFF.

The V and J genes are TRBV5-4 and TRBJ1-1, with D maybe TRBD1 (6 bases). Germline V lookup: CDR1 SGHNT, CDR2 YYREEE (reference sequence). Trimming pared 4 bases from V and 4 bases from J, leaving 17 bases between. The CDR3 has 15 residues. The chain's CDR3 is CASSLPQGRGTEAFF. The DNA for the CDR3 is TGTGCCAGCAGCCTTCCACAGGGTAGGGGCACTGAAGCTTTCTTT.

V gene TRBV15 combines with J gene TRBJ2-4; D is ambiguous. From germline, CDR1 is LNHNV and CDR2 YYDKDF (reference sequence). There are 13 residues in the CDR3. The V gene lost 0 bases and the J gene lost 6 bases, with 6 bases spanning the gap. CDR3 nucleotides: TGTGCCACCAGCAGAGACACTGGAAACATTCAGTACTTC. Encoded protein: CATSRDTGNIQYF.

A few counts support this clone. The J gene is TRBJ2-7, the V gene TRBV9; D is ambiguous. The CDR3 totals 16 residues. Germline V gene data show CDR1 as SGDLS and CDR2 as YYNGEE. V was cut by 1 base and J by 6 bases, with 20 bases left in between. The CDR3 here is CASSVLAQRGISEQYV. CDR3 DNA sequence: TGTGCCAGCAGCGTATTGGCTCAGAGAGGTATCTCCGAGCAGTACGTC.

The chain combines TRBV6-5 with TRBJ2-2, with D perhaps matching TRBD1 (6 bases). The CDR3 extends over 14 amino acids. The V end lost 7 bases, the J end lost 8 bases, and 17 bases lay between the germline ends. Germline CDR1 MNHEY, CDR2 SVGAGI. Written as DNA, the CDR3 is TGTGCCAGCAAAGGACAGATCACAATAGGGGAGCTGTTTTTT. Translated, it gives CASKGQITIGELFF.

The chain links TRBV19 to TRBJ1-2, with 10 positions matching TRBD1. The trim removed 8 bases at V and 7 bases at J, leaving 10 bases unmatched. In germline, CDR1 is LNHDA, CDR2 SQIVND (reference sequence). The CDR3 runs to 14 residues. The CDR3 is CASWEGTGVFGYTF. For the CDR3, the DNA is TGTGCCAGTTGGGAGGGGACAGGGGTTTTTGGCTACACCTTC.

The rearrangement uses TRBV28 and TRBJ1-4; D ambiguous. Between the trimmed V and J ends, which lost 3 bases and 5 bases, there was a span of 13 bases. CDR3 length equals 15 residues. Per germline, CDR1 MDHEN and CDR2 SYDVKM. This CDR3 reads CASSFVTNSNEKLFF. The DNA for the CDR3 is TGTGCCAGCAGTTTTGTTACAAATTCCAATGAAAAACTGTTTTTT.

The V call is TRBV7-9, the J call TRBJ1-2; possibly TRBD1 for D (5 bases). CDR3 length equals 14 residues. Deletions cut 6 bases from V and 7 bases from J, with 18 bases between. Germline V gene data show CDR1 as SEHNR and CDR2 as FQNEAQ (reference sequence). The CDR3 loop reads CASSPLEGRGGYTF. DNA of the CDR3: TGTGCCAGCAGTCCTTTGGAGGGGCGGGGTGGCTACACCTTC.